The clone carrying this T cell receptor (beta chain) was seen a single time. Produced via immunoSEQ multiplex PCR; TCRdb's table is partial and in-frame only. The sample lists fewer than 250,000 clones, 70% to 90% occurring once. The data belong to a study of blood T cell repertoires in COVID-19. Whole-study context: The United States, Italy and Spain were the sources of the acute and convalescent COVID-19 samples.

Germline V CDR1 and CDR2: SGHTA, FQGNSA. The CDR3 totals 15 residues. V trimming: 5 bases; J trimming: 7 bases; junction bases outside the gene matches: 10. The clonotype comes from a woman in her forties or fifties with active or convalescent COVID-19. The sequenced sample consisted of peripheral blood. The chain combines TRBV7-2 with TRBJ1-4, with 7 positions matching TRBD1. DNA of the CDR3: TGTGCCAGCAGCCCCCAGGGGGGTCTAGGTGAAAAACTGTTTTTT. It encodes CASSPQGGLGEKLFF.